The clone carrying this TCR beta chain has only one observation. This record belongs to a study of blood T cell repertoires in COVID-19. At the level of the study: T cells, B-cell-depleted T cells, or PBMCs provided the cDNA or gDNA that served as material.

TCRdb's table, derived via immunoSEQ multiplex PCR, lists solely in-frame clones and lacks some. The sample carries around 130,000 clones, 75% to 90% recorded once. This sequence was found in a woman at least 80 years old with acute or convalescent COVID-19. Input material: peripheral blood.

CDR3 DNA sequence: TGTGCCAGCAGGACGGGCTTCGGCGGGGGGTACAATGAGCAGTTCTTC. Encoded protein: CASRTGFGGGYNEQFF. The J gene is TRBJ2-1, the V gene TRBV2; TRBD2 matches at 8 bases. Germline V gene sequence: CDR1 SNHLY, CDR2 FYNNEI. Losses at the gene ends were 6 bases for V and 4 bases for J; bases not matched to a gene: 11. The CDR3 loop spans 16 amino acids.